This TCR beta chain was identified in a study of blood T cell repertoires in COVID-19. Study details: Sources were T cells, B-cell-depleted T cells, or PBMCs; the material itself was cDNA or gDNA.

Per the authors' pipeline: Amplifying reference gene primers gave estimates of nucleated cell counts. Only in-frame clones appear in the TCRdb table, and some are missing; sequencing was by immunoSEQ multiplex PCR. V and J calls and clone size are as listed in that table; D and trimming were resolved from the DNA. The sample shows some 150,000 clones, approximately 90% of them seen only once. Germline loops: CDR1 MNHEY, CDR2 SVGEGT. The germline V and J ends were trimmed by 2 bases and 6 bases, with 16 bases remaining between them. The CDR3 sequence is 15 residues long. Sequenced: peripheral blood. The receptor was derived from a human donor in a cohort sampled during active COVID-19. The rearrangement links TRBV6-2 or TRBV6-3 to TRBJ1-2; D call uncertain. DNA of the CDR3: TGTGCCAGCAGTTACCCGACGGGAGAGGTAAATGGCTACACCTTC. Translating it yields CASSYPTGEVNGYTF.